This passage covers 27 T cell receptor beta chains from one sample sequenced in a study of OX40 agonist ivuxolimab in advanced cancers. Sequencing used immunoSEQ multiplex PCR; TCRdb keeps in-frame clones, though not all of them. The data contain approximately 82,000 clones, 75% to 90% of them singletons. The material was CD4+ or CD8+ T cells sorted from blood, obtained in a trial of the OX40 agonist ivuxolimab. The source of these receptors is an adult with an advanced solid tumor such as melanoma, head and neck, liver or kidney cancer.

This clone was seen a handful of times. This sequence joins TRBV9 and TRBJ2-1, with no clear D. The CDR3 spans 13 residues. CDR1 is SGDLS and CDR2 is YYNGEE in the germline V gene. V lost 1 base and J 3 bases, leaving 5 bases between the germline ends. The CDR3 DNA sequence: TGTGCCAGCAGCGTACACAGCTACAATGAGCAGTTCTTC. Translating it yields CASSVHSYNEQFF.

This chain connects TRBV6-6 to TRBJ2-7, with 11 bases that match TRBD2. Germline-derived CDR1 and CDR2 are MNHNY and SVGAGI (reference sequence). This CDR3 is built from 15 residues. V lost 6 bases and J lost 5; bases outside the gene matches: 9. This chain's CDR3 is CASSLTSGVRNEQYF. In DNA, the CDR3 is TGTGCCAGCAGCCTGACTAGCGGGGTGAGGAACGAGCAGTACTTC.

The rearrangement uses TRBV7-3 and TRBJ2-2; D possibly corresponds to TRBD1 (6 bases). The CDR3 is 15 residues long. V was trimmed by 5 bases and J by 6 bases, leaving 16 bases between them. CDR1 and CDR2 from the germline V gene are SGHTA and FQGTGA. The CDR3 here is CASSLGGQASGELFF. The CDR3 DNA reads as TGTGCCAGCAGCCTTGGGGGCCAAGCATCCGGGGAGCTGTTTTTT.

In DNA, the CDR3 is TGTGCCAGCAGTGACGGGACACCCCCCTACGAGCAGTACTTC. Translating it yields CASSDGTPPYEQYF. The rearrangement links TRBV2 to TRBJ2-7; tentative D call: TRBD1 (6 bases). The CDR3 loop spans 14 amino acids. CDR1 is SNHLY and CDR2 is FYNNEI in the germline V gene. Trimming took off 3 bases at V and 2 bases at J, with 11 bases between the two ends.

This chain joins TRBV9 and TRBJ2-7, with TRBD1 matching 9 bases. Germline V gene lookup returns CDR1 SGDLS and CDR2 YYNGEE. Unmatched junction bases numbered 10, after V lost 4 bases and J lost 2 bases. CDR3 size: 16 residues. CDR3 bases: TGTGCCAGCAGCATAGAAGCCGGGACAGGGACCTACGAGCAGTACTTC. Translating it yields CASSIEAGTGTYEQYF.

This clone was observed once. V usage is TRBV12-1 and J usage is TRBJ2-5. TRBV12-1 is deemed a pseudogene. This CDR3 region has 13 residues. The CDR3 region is CASSGPLQETQYF. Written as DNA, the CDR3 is TGTGCCAGCAGCGGACCGCTCCAAGAGACCCAGTACTTC.

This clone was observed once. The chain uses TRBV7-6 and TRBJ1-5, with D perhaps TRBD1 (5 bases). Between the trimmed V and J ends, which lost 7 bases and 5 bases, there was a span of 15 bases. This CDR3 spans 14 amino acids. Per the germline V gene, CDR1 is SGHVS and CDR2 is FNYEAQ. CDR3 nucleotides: TGTGCCAGCAACGAAGGAGGGGTCCATCAGCCCCAGCATTTT. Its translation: CASNEGGVHQPQHF.

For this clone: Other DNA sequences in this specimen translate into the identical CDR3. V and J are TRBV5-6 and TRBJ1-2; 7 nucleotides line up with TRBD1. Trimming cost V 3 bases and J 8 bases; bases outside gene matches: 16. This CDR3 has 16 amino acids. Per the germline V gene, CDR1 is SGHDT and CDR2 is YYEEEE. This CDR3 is CASSSVRTGESGGYTF. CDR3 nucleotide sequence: TGTGCCAGCAGCTCGGTGCGAACAGGGGAGTCAGGAGGCTACACCTTC.

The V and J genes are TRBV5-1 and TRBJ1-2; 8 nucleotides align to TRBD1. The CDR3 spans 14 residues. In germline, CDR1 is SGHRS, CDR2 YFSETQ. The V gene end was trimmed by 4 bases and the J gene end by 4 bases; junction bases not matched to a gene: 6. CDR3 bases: TGCGCCAGCAGCGCGACAGGGGAGCCCTATGGCTACACCTTC. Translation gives CASSATGEPYGYTF.

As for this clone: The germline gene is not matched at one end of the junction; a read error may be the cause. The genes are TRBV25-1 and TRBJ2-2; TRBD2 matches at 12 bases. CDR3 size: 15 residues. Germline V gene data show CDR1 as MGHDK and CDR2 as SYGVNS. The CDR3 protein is CASSDGLAGFGKLFF. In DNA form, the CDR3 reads TGTGCCAGCAGTGATGGACTAGCGGGGTTCGGGAAGCTGTTTTTT.

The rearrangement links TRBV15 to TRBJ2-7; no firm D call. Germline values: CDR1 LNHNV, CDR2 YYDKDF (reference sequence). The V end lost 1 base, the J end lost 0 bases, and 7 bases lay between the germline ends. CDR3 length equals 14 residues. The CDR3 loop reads CATSRVKSSYEQYF. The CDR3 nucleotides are TGTGCCACCAGCAGAGTTAAGAGCTCCTACGAGCAGTACTTC.

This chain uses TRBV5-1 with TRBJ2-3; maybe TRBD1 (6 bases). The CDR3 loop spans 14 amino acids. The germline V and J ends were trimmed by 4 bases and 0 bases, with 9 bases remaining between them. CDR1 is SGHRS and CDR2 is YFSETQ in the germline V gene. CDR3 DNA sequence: TGCGCCAGCAGCATCGACAGGAGCACAGATACGCAGTATTTT. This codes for CASSIDRSTDTQYF.

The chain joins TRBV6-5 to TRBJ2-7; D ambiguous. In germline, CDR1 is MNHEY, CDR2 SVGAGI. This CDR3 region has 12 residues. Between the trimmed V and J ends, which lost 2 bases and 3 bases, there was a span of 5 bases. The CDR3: CASSYPDYEQYF. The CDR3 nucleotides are TGTGCCAGCAGTTACCCAGACTACGAGCAGTACTTC.

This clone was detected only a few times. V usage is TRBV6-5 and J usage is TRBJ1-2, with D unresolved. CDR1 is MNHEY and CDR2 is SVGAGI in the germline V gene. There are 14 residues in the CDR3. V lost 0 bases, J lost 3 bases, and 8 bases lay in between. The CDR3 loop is CASSYSTVDYGYTF. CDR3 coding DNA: TGTGCCAGCAGTTACTCGACGGTCGACTATGGCTACACCTTC.

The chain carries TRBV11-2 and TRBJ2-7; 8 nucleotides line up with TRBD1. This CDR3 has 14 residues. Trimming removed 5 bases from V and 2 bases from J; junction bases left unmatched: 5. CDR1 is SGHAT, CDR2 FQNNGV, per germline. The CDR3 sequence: CASSAQTGAYEQYF. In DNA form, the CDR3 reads TGTGCCAGCAGCGCGCAGACAGGGGCCTACGAGCAGTACTTC.

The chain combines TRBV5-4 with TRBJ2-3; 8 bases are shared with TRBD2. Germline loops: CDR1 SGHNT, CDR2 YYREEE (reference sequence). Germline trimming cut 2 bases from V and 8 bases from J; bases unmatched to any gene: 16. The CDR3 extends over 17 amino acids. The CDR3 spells CASSLTDGGALRGTQYF. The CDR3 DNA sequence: TGTGCCAGCAGCTTAACTGACGGGGGGGCCTTACGTGGTACGCAGTATTTT.

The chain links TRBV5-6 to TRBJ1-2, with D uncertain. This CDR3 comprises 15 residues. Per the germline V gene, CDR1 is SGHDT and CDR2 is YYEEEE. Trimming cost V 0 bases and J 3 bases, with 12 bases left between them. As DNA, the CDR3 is TGTGCCAGCAGCTTGGCCGGGCTCCTCTACTATGGCTACACCTTC. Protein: CASSLAGLLYYGYTF.

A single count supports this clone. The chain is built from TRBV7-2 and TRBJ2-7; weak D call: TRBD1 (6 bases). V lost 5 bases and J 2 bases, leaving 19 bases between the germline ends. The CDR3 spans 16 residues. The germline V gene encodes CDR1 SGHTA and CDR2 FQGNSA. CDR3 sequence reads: CASSLYGRGQTYEQYF. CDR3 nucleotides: TGTGCCAGCAGCCTATATGGGAGAGGACAGACCTACGAGCAGTACTTC. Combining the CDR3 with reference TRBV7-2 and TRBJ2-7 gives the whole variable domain GAGVSQSPSNKVTEKGKDVELRCDPISGHTALYWYRQSLGQGLEFLIYFQGNSAPDKSGLPSDRFSAERTGGSVSTLTIQRTQQEDSAVYLCASSLYGRGQTYEQYFGPGTRLTVT.

DNA for the CDR3: TGTGCCAGCAGTCCCGGGGGGAGTTACTACGAGCAGTACTTC. The encoded protein is CASSPGGSYYEQYF. The V call is TRBV28, the J call TRBJ2-7, with 7 nucleotides matching TRBD2. This CDR3 comprises 14 residues. V was pared by 5 bases and J by 3 bases, with 7 bases of the junction left unmatched. The germline V gene has CDR1 MDHEN and CDR2 SYDVKM.

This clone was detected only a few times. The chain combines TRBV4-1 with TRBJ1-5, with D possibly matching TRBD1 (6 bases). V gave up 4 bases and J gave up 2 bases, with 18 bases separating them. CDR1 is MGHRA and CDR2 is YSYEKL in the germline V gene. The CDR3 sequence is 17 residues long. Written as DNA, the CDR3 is TGCGCCAGCAGCCCCTCGAGGGTGAGGGGGGGCAATCAGCCCCAGCATTTT. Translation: CASSPSRVRGGNQPQHF.

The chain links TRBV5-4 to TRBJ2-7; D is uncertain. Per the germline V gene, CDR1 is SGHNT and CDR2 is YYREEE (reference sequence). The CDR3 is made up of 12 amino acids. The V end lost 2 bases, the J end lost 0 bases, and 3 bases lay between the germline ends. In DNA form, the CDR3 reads TGTGCCAGCAGCTTCAACTCCTACGAGCAGTACTTC. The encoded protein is CASSFNSYEQYF.

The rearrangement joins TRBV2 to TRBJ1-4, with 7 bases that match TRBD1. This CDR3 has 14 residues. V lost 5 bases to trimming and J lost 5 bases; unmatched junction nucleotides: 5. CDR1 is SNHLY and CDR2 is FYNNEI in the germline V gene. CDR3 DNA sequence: TGTGCCAGCAGTCTGGGACAGTTGAATGAAAAACTGTTTTTT. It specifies CASSLGQLNEKLFF.

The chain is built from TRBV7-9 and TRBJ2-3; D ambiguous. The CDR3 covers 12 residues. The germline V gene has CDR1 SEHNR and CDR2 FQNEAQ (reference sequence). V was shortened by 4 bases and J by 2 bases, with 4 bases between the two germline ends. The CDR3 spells CASSSYTDTQYF. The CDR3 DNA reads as TGTGCCAGCAGCTCATACACAGATACGCAGTATTTT. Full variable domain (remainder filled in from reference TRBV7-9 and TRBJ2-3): DTGVSQNPRHKITKRGQNVTFRCDPISEHNRLYWYRQTLGQGPEFLTYFQNEAQLEKSRLLSDRFSAERPKGSFSTLEIQRTEQGDSAMYLCASSSYTDTQYFGPGTRLTVL.

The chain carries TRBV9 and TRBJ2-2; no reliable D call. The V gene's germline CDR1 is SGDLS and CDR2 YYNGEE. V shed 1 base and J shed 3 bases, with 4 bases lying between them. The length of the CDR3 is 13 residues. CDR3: CASSVFDTGELFF. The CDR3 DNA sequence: TGTGCCAGCAGCGTATTTGACACCGGGGAGCTGTTTTTT.

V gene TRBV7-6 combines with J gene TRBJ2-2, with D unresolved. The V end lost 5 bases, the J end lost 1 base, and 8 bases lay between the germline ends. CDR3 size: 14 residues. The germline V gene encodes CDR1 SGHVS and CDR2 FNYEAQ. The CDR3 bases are TGTGCCAGCAGCCCCGGATGGAACACCGGGGAGCTGTTTTTT. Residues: CASSPGWNTGELFF.

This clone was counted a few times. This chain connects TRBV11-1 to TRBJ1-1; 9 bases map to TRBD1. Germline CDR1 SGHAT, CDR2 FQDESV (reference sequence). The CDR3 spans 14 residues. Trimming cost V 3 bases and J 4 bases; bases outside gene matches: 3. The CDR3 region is CASSFPGQGTEAFF. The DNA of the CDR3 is TGTGCCAGCAGCTTTCCGGGACAGGGCACTGAAGCTTTCTTT.

The CDR3 region is CASARDGQPQHF. The DNA of the CDR3 is TGTGCCAGCGCTAGGGACGGGCAGCCCCAGCATTTT. The J gene is TRBJ1-5, the V gene TRBV2, with D possibly being TRBD1 (5 bases). The V and J ends lost 8 bases and 7 bases respectively, with 12 bases between them. CDR1 and CDR2 (germline): SNHLY, FYNNEI. This CDR3 contains 12 residues.